The 26 T cell receptor beta chains below were found in one sample sequenced in a study of blood T cells in healthy people across ages. Using a J-beta primer mix together with a sample-barcoded 5' primer, a second PCR was run for roughly 6 to 11 cycles. TCRdb itself ran the 5' RACE reads through MiXCR, one entry per CDR3 protein. Counted here are hundreds of thousands of distinct CDR3 sequences, approximately 25% occurring once; the ten biggest clones make up just over 8.5%. The sample was also linked to a second study, of T cells of mothers and their children.

Sample: blood. Receptors originate from a boy younger than 18 in good health.

The chain couples TRBV25-1 to TRBJ2-7; 11 nucleotides line up with TRBD1. CDR1 MGHDK and CDR2 SYGVNS come from the germline V gene. With 4 bases clipped from V and 1 base from J, the junction kept 6 bases outside the gene matches. The CDR3 has 16 residues. The CDR3 DNA reads TGTGCCAGCAGTGTCTGGACAGGGGGCGCGTCCTACGAGCAGTACTTC. Its protein is CASSVWTGGASYEQYF.

A remark on this clonotype: A read error may account for a junction end that differs from germline. The rearrangement joins TRBV4-1 to TRBJ2-1, with a weak D call TRBD2 (5 bases). The germline V gene encodes CDR1 MGHRA and CDR2 YSYEKL. This CDR3 has 13 amino acids. CDR3 sequence reads: CASSRVQVERRVF. CDR3 nucleotides: TGCGCCAGCAGCCGGGTGCAGGTGGAGCGGCGGGTCTTC.

This clonotype was picked up a small number of times. The chain has TRBV20-1 and TRBJ2-6; D not certain. Germline CDR1 is DFQATT and CDR2 is SNEGSKA (reference sequence). V lost 1 base, J lost 0 bases, and 13 bases lay in between. CDR3 length equals 17 residues. The CDR3 DNA follows: TGCAGTGCTAGAGGCCAACCACGGTTCTCTGGGGCCAACGTCCTGACTTTC. As protein: CSARGQPRFSGANVLTF.

This clonotype was picked up a small number of times. This chain joins TRBV14 and TRBJ1-2; D gene unclear. The CDR3 extends over 16 amino acids. The germline V gene has CDR1 SGHDN and CDR2 FVKESK. V lost 4 bases and J lost 1, with 16 bases in between. This CDR3 is CASSLKTPVDNYGYTF. The DNA of the CDR3 is TGTGCCAGCAGCCTAAAGACACCCGTCGATAACTATGGCTACACCTTC.

This clonotype was found many times. CDR3 nucleotides: TGTGCCAGCAGCTTGACAAACTCTGGAAACACCATATATTTT. Protein sequence: CASSLTNSGNTIYF. The gene calls are TRBV7-3 and TRBJ1-3; D is ambiguous. The V and J ends lost 3 bases and 0 bases respectively, with 6 bases between them. Germline CDR1 reads SGHTA; CDR2 reads FQGTGA. The CDR3 is 14 residues long.

This sequence joins TRBV20-1 and TRBJ1-4; the D is unclear. Per the germline V gene, CDR1 is DFQATT and CDR2 is SNEGSKA (reference sequence). This CDR3 has 12 amino acids. V was clipped by 6 bases and J by 4 bases, with 9 bases between them. The chain's CDR3 is CSAVRVNEKLFF. The CDR3 region has the DNA TGCAGTGCCGTTCGAGTTAATGAAAAACTGTTTTTT.

This clonotype was observed a few times. The gene calls are TRBV5-6 and TRBJ2-2; 10 bases align to TRBD2. The CDR3 length is 16 residues. Trimming took 4 bases from V and 7 from J; bases not matched to a gene: 10. CDR1 is SGHDT, CDR2 YYEEEE, per germline. CDR3: CASSAFSGGLGGELFF. The CDR3 nucleotides are TGTGCCAGCAGCGCATTTAGCGGGGGGCTCGGCGGGGAGCTGTTTTTT.

This clonotype was seen ten or more times. The gene calls are TRBV4-3 and TRBJ1-2, with D maybe TRBD1 (5 bases). V was pared by 1 base and J by 3 bases, with 12 bases between. Germline CDR1 reads LGHNA; CDR2 reads YSLEER. This CDR3 is 15 amino acids long. The CDR3 loop reads CASSQGRGIDYGYTF. DNA of the CDR3: TGCGCCAGCAGCCAAGGCCGGGGGATTGACTATGGCTACACCTTC.

This chain links TRBV5-1 with TRBJ2-7, with a weak D call TRBD2 (6 bases). The CDR3 totals 14 residues. V shed 4 bases and J shed 0 bases, with 11 bases lying between them. CDR1 and CDR2 (germline): SGHRS, YFSETQ. The CDR3 here is CASSPGLLSYEQYF. The CDR3 region has the DNA TGCGCCAGCAGCCCGGGACTCCTCTCCTACGAGCAGTACTTC.

This chain links TRBV19 with TRBJ1-1, with D perhaps matching TRBD1 (6 bases). V lost 9 bases, J lost 6 bases, and 23 bases lay in between. Germline-derived CDR1 and CDR2 are LNHDA and SQIVND (reference sequence). The CDR3 is made up of 15 amino acids. CDR3 loop: CASSYVGGAGAEAFF. CDR3 coding DNA: TGTGCCAGCTCCTACGTCGGGGGGGCTGGCGCTGAAGCTTTCTTT.

Many counts were recorded for this clonotype. This rearrangement joins TRBV28 to TRBJ2-7; possibly TRBD1 for D (6 bases). There are 14 residues in the CDR3. Trimming stripped 4 bases from V and 7 bases from J, with 17 bases between. CDR1 is MDHEN and CDR2 is SYDVKM in the germline V gene. The CDR3 DNA follows: TGTGCCAGCAGTTCTCCAACAGGGTCGAGGGAGCAGTACTTC. Protein: CASSSPTGSREQYF.

The chain employs TRBV27 and TRBJ2-5; D tentatively reads TRBD1 or TRBD2 (5 bases each). The better agreement between TRBJ2-1 and the DNA end casts doubt on the J call. The CDR3 runs to 15 residues. The V gene's germline CDR1 is MNHEY and CDR2 SMNVEV (reference sequence). CDR3 region: CASSSGDPRLNEQFF. The CDR3 DNA reads TGTGCCAGCAGTTCCGGGGACCCCCGTCTGAATGAGCAGTTCTTC.

A word on this clonotype: The conserved phenylalanine or tryptophan normally closing the CDR3 is absent here, so this likely arose from a read error. This chain connects TRBV27 to TRBJ2-5; D may match TRBD1 or TRBD2 (5 bases each). The tail of the sequence fits TRBJ2-7 better, so the J call may be wrong. The V gene's germline CDR1 is MNHEY and CDR2 SMNVEV (reference sequence). The CDR3 consists of 14 residues. CDR3 protein: CASSLVGTYYEQYS. CDR3 sequence (DNA): TGTGCCAGCAGTTTAGTCGGGACGTATTACGAGCAGTACTCC.

The sample holds a few counts of this clonotype. The conserved final phenylalanine or tryptophan is absent from the CDR3, which likely points to a read error. The chain links TRBV7-2 to TRBJ1-2; no clear D gene. Per germline, CDR1 SGHTA and CDR2 FQGNSA. This CDR3 spans 15 amino acids. Deletions cut 5 bases from V and 0 bases from J, with 13 bases between. CDR3 in DNA: TGTGCCAGCAGCCCGGTTTCGGCTGCTAACTATGGCTACACCCTC. As protein: CASSPVSAANYGYTL.

The V call is TRBV7-2, the J call TRBJ2-2; D is unresolved. Trimming took off 5 bases at V and 1 base at J, with 8 bases between the two ends. The CDR3 spans 14 residues. The germline V gene has CDR1 SGHTA and CDR2 FQGNSA. CDR3 region: CASSNEQNTGELFF. The CDR3 DNA is TGTGCCAGCAGCAACGAACAGAACACCGGGGAGCTGTTTTTT. Complete variable domain (other parts from reference TRBV7-2 and TRBJ2-2): GAGVSQSPSNKVTEKGKDVELRCDPISGHTALYWYRQSLGQGLEFLIYFQGNSAPDKSGLPSDRFSAERTGGSVSTLTIQRTQQEDSAVYLCASSNEQNTGELFFGEGSRLTVL.

The chain couples TRBV27 to TRBJ2-1; TRBD2 is a possible D gene (6 bases). The germline V and J ends were trimmed by 2 bases and 7 bases, with 15 bases remaining between them. This CDR3 has 15 residues. Germline V gene sequence: CDR1 MNHEY, CDR2 SMNVEV (reference sequence). The CDR3 coding sequence is TGTGCCAGCAGTTTACAAGCGGGTCCTGGGAATGAGCAGTTCTTC. It codes for CASSLQAGPGNEQFF.

Only a few counts were recorded for this clonotype. The chain links TRBV28 to TRBJ2-1; 12 bases are a match to TRBD2. The germline V gene has CDR1 MDHEN and CDR2 SYDVKM. V lost 4 bases to trimming and J lost 5 bases; unmatched junction nucleotides: 3. The CDR3 is 15 amino acids. The CDR3 nucleotides are TGTGCCAGCAGTTCTAGCGGGGGGGCGGACAATGAGCAGTTCTTC. Protein product: CASSSSGGADNEQFF.

This clonotype occurred a few times. The chain combines TRBV28 with TRBJ2-5, with a weak D call TRBD1 (5 bases). The J call may be mistaken, given a closer DNA end match to TRBJ2-7. The CDR3 has 17 residues. Germline V lookup: CDR1 MDHEN, CDR2 SYDVKM. The DNA of the CDR3 is TGTGCCAGCAGTTTAAAAAGTCCAGGGTACTATCGCTACGAGCAGTACTTC. Translated: CASSLKSPGYYRYEQYF.

The V call is TRBV28, the J call TRBJ2-5; TRBD1 matches 7 bases. The germline CDR1 and CDR2 sequences are MDHEN and SYDVKM. With V trimmed by 2 bases and J by 5 bases, 14 bases remained unmatched. The CDR3 extends over 17 amino acids. The CDR3 nucleotides are TGTGCCAGCAGTTTAGTAGGGTCAGGGGGTTCGGGCGAGACCCAGTACTTC. Protein sequence: CASSLVGSGGSGETQYF.

J is TRBJ2-5 and V is TRBV20-1; D may correspond to TRBD1 or TRBD2 (6 bases each). Trimming removed 3 bases at V and 2 bases at J, with 16 bases between. CDR3 size: 15 residues. The germline V gene encodes CDR1 DFQATT and CDR2 SNEGSKA (reference sequence). Written as DNA, the CDR3 is TGCAGTGCTAGGGGGGCTGCGGGAATGCAAGAGACCCAGTACTTC. Protein product: CSARGAAGMQETQYF.

V and J are TRBV28 and TRBJ2-6; 9 bases agree with TRBD1. Trimming took 6 bases from V and 4 from J; bases not matched to a gene: 4. Germline lookup yields CDR1 MDHEN and CDR2 SYDVKM. The CDR3 contains 15 residues. The chain's CDR3 is CASRIQGAGANVLTF. CDR3 bases: TGTGCCAGCAGGATACAGGGGGCCGGGGCCAACGTCCTGACTTTC. Full variable domain (remainder filled in from reference TRBV28 and TRBJ2-6): DVKVTQSSRYLVKRTGEKVFLECVQDMDHENMFWYRQDPGLGLRLIYFSYDVKMKEKGDIPEGYSVSREKKERFSLILESASTNQTSMYLCASRIQGAGANVLTFGAGSRLTVL.

The chain is built from TRBV29-1 and TRBJ2-5, with 7 bases that match TRBD2. The CDR3 length is 14 residues. V shed 4 bases, J shed 4 bases, and the junction held 9 bases outside the gene matches. CDR1 and CDR2 (germline): SQVTM, ANQGSEA. CDR3 nucleotides: TGCAGCGTTGGGCCCCAGGGAGGGACAGAGACCCAGTACTTC. It encodes CSVGPQGGTETQYF.

The chain carries TRBV28 and TRBJ2-3; D unresolved. The CDR3 contains 17 residues. Germline V lookup: CDR1 MDHEN, CDR2 SYDVKM. Trimming took off 5 bases at V and 0 bases at J, with 18 bases between the two ends. CDR3 sequence: CASSILRPAASTDTQYF. Written as DNA, the CDR3 is TGTGCCAGCAGTATCCTCCGTCCTGCGGCTAGCACAGATACGCAGTATTTT.

This sequence joins TRBV29-1 and TRBJ2-5; 7 bases agree with TRBD2. The better agreement between TRBJ2-1 and the DNA end casts doubt on the J call. Looked up from germline, CDR1 is SQVTM and CDR2 is ANQGSEA. The CDR3 spans 17 residues. CDR3 bases: TGCAGCGTTGAAGATATACTAGTGGCGGGAGTTGAAGATGAGCAGTTCTTC. Protein product: CSVEDILVAGVEDEQFF.

The rearrangement links TRBV9 to TRBJ2-5, with 8 nucleotides matching TRBD2. Matching the DNA end better, TRBJ2-1 makes the J call doubtful. The CDR3 contains 14 residues. Germline V lookup: CDR1 SGDLS, CDR2 YYNGEE. CDR3 residues: CASSVEGLADEQFF. Here the CDR3 DNA reads TGTGCCAGCAGCGTAGAAGGACTAGCAGACGAGCAGTTCTTC.

This clonotype was observed a handful of times. The V gene is TRBV5-1, the J gene TRBJ2-2; no firm D call. This CDR3 contains 16 residues. V lost 3 bases, J lost 1 base, and 13 bases lay in between. From germline, CDR1 is SGHRS and CDR2 YFSETQ. The CDR3 reads CASSSDWAMNTGELFF. The CDR3 nucleotides read TGCGCCAGCAGCTCTGACTGGGCAATGAACACCGGGGAGCTGTTTTTT.